The clone carrying this T cell receptor beta chain is judged medium-sized. What it binds is unknown. This sample was taken from a study of T cells in localized non-small cell lung cancer. The table came from immunoSEQ multiplex PCR; TCRdb's copy has only in-frame clones and leaves some out. The repertoire consists of around 25,000 clones, with roughly four fifths occurring once and the leading ten covering about 4%. V lost 8 bases to trimming and J lost 12 bases, with 20 bases between them. The CDR3 is made up of 12 amino acids. In germline, CDR1 is LNHDA, CDR2 SQIVND (reference sequence). Study-wide points: Only one tumor region went through sequencing, so heterogeneity may still be there. The study linked higher blood T cell density to longer overall survival. Peak T cell clonality was found in uninvolved adjacent lung, exceeding tumor. Adjacent lung was found to contain a median roughly 60 of the top 100 tumor clones.

This material consisted of peripheral blood, taken before any cancer treatment. This sequence joins TRBV19 and TRBJ2-7, with D possibly TRBD1 on 5 matching bases. This receptor was identified in a woman aged 40-70 years with stage I lung adenocarcinoma. The CDR3: CASGQRNGPPYF. CDR3 sequence (DNA): TGTGCCAGTGGACAAAGGAACGGACCGCCGTACTTC. The variable domain in full, completed from reference TRBV19 and TRBJ2-7, reads DGGITQSPKYLFRKEGQNVTLSCEQNLNHDAMYWYRQDPGQGLRLIYYSQIVNDFQKGDIAEGYSVSREKKESFPLTVTSAQKNPTAFYLCASGQRNGPPYFGPGTRLTVT.